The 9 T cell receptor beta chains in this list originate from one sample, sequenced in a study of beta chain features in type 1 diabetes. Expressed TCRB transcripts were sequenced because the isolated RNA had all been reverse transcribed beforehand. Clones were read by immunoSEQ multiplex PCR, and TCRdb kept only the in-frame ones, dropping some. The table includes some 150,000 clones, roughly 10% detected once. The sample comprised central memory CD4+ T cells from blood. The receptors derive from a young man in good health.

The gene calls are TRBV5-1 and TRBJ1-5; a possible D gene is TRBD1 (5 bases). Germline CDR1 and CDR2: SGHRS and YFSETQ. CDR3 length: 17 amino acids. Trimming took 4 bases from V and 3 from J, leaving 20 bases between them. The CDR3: CASSPPGPAENNQPQHF. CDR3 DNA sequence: TGCGCCAGCAGCCCACCGGGACCCGCTGAGAACAATCAGCCCCAGCATTTT.

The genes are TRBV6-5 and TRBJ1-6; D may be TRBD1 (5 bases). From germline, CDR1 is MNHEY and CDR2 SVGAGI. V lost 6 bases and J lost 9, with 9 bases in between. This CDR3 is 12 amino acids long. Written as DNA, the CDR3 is TGTGCCAGCAGCGAGGGGATTTCACCCCTCCACTTT. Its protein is CASSEGISPLHF.

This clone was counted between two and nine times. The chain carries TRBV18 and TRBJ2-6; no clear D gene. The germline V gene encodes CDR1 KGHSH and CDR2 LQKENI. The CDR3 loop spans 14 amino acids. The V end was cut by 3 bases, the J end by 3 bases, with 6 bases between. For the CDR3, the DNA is TGTGCCAGCTCACCTCCTAGTGGGGCCAACGTCCTGACTTTC. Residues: CASSPPSGANVLTF.

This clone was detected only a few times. This CDR3 is CASSTSGRGNEQFF. For the CDR3, the DNA is TGTGCCAGTAGTACTAGCGGGAGGGGCAATGAGCAGTTCTTC. This chain joins TRBV19 and TRBJ2-1, with TRBD2 matching 12 bases. CDR1 is LNHDA, CDR2 SQIVND, per germline (reference sequence). V trimming: 4 bases; J trimming: 6 bases; junction bases outside the gene matches: 1. The CDR3 extends over 14 amino acids.

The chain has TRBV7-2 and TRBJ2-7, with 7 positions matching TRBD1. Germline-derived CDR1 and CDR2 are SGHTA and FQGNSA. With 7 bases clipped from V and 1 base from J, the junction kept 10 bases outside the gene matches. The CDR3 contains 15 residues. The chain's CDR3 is CASTPTGTDSYEQYF. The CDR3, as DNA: TGTGCCAGCACCCCAACGGGGACAGATTCCTACGAGCAGTACTTC.

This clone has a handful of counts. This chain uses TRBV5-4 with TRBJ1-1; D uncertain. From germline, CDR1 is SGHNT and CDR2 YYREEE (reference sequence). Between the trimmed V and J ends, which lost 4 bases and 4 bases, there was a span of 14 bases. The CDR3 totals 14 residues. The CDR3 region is CASSAREVGTEAFF. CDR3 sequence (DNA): TGTGCCAGCAGCGCCCGGGAAGTGGGCACTGAAGCTTTCTTT.

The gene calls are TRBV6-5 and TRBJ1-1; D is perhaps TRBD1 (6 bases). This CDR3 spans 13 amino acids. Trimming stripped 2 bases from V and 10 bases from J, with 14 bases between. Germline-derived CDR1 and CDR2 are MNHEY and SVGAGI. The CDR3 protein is CASSYDRMGGAFF. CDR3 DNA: TGTGCCAGCAGTTACGACAGGATGGGGGGAGCTTTCTTT.

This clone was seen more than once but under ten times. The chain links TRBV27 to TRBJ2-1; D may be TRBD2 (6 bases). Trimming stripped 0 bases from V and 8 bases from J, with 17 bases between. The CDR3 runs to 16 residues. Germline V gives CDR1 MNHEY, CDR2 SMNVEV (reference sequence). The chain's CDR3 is CASSLSGGWGIDEQFF. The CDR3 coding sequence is TGTGCCAGCAGTTTATCGGGGGGATGGGGAATCGATGAGCAGTTCTTC.

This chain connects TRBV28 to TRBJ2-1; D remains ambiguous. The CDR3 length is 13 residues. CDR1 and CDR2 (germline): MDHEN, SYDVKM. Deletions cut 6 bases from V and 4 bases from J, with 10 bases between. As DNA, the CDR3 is TGTGCCAGCAGGTTGGCAGAATACAATGAGCAGTTCTTC. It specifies CASRLAEYNEQFF. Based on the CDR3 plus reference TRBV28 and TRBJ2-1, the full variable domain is DVKVTQSSRYLVKRTGEKVFLECVQDMDHENMFWYRQDPGLGLRLIYFSYDVKMKEKGDIPEGYSVSREKKERFSLILESASTNQTSMYLCASRLAEYNEQFFGPGTRLTVL.